Listed below are T cell receptor beta chains from one sample, sequenced in a study of shared clonotypes between healthy human individuals. Repertoires were generated with immunoSEQ multiplex PCR, while TCRdb's copy carries only in-frame clones and drops some. This sample yields 2 million to 2.5 million clones, of which under 95% are seen a single time; 1.5% to 2% belongs to the top ten. The sequenced sample was naive CD8+ T cells from PBMCs. The source of these receptors is a young man in good health. Some clones in this sample may be carry-over from other donors' samples. CDR3s include the opening cysteine and the closing phenylalanine or tryptophan. A D gene is named only where the DNA matches it firmly. Clone size appears in some rows only: once, few, many, or a class for an expanded clone.

d_call clone_size j_call v_call cdr3_aa cdr3_nt
. . TRBJ1-1 TRBV16 CASSQSFSGNTEAFF TGTGCCAGCAGCCAATCTTTTTCGGGGAACACTGAAGCTTTCTTT
TRBD1 . TRBJ2-1 TRBV5-8 CASSLEQGVYNEQFF TGTGCCAGCAGCTTGGAACAGGGGGTGTACAATGAGCAGTTCTTC
TRBD1 . TRBJ2-7 TRBV28 CASSSGTGEYEQYF TGTGCCAGCAGTTCCGGGACAGGGGAGTACGAGCAGTACTTC
TRBD1 few TRBJ2-2 TRBV9 CASSDHRDRGNTGELFF TGTGCCAGCAGCGATCACCGGGACAGGGGGAACACCGGGGAGCTGTTTTTT
TRBD2 . TRBJ2-3 TRBV6-6 CASSHSSGSSTDTQYF TGTGCCAGCAGTCATTCTAGCGGGAGTAGCACAGATACGCAGTATTTT
TRBD1 once TRBJ1-2 TRBV28 CASSSGQGSSPLYGYTF TGTGCCAGCAGTAGTGGACAGGGTTCTTCGCCTCTCTATGGCTACACCTTC
. . TRBJ1-1 TRBV9 CASGPTPGGNTEAFF TGTGCCAGCGGCCCCACCCCGGGCGGGAACACTGAAGCTTTCTTT
. . TRBJ1-3 TRBV28 CASSFRGTILENTIYF TGTGCCAGCAGTTTTCGAGGGACAATCCTGGAGAACACCATATATTTT
. . TRBJ2-1 TRBV7-9 CASSLEFNEQFF TGTGCCAGCAGCTTAGAGTTCAATGAGCAGTTCTTC
. . TRBJ1-2 TRBV5-6 CASSLTGYRDGYTF TGTGCCAGCAGCCTGACAGGTTATCGTGATGGCTACACCTTC
. . TRBJ2-7 TRBV12-2 CASRLVRGTSGSKPYEQYF TGTGCAAGTCGCTTAGTCAGGGGGACTAGCGGGTCTAAGCCCTACGAGCAGTACTTC
. . TRBJ1-1 TRBV5-6 CASSSWTVNTEAFF TGTGCCAGCAGCTCCTGGACCGTAAACACTGAAGCTTTCTTT
. . TRBJ2-2 TRBV27 CASSLSTLRGGSGELFF TGTGCCAGCAGTTTATCGACTCTCCGGGGAGGATCCGGGGAGCTGTTTTTT